One T cell receptor (beta chain) is described in this entry. This specimen comes from a study of blood T cell repertoires in COVID-19. V was clipped by 5 bases and J by 0 bases, with 20 bases between them. This CDR3 is built from 17 residues. Germline CDR1 is SGHRS and CDR2 is YFSETQ. Original handling: Reference gene primer amplification gave nucleated cell count estimates. The data were produced by immunoSEQ multiplex PCR, yet TCRdb's version contains in-frame clones alone and is incomplete. Clone size and V and J calls were adopted from that table, with D and trimming inferred from the DNA. The repertoire has around 190,000 clones, around 85% of them found once; the top ten carry more than 20%.

The source of this sequence is an older man with active or convalescent COVID-19. Sequenced: peripheral blood. The chain recombines TRBV5-1 with TRBJ2-5, with D perhaps TRBD2 (6 bases). The CDR3 sequence is CASSYGRDGLNQETQYF. The CDR3 DNA sequence: TGCGCCAGCAGTTACGGCCGGGACGGACTAAACCAAGAGACCCAGTACTTC.